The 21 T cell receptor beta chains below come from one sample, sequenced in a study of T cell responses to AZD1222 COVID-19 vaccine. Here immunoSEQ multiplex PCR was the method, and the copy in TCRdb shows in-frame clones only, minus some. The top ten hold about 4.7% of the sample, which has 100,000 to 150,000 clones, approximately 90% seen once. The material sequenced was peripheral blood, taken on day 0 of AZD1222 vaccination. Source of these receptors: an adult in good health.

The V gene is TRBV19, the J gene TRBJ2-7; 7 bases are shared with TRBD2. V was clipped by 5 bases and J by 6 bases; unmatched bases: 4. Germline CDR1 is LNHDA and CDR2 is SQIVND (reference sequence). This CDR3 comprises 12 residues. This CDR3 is CASSGGGAEQYF. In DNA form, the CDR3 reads TGTGCCAGTAGTGGGGGAGGGGCCGAGCAGTACTTC.

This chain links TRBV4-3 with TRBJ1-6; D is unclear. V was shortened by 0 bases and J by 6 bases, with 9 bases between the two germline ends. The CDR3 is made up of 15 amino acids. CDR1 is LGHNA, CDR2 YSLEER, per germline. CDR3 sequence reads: CASSQDSGFNSPLHF. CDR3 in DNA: TGCGCCAGCAGCCAAGATTCTGGGTTTAATTCACCCCTCCACTTT.

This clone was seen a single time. CDR3 DNA: TGTGCCAGCACCGCAGGGGGGCTACGAGGAGAGACCCAGTACTTC. Amino acid sequence: CASTAGGLRGETQYF. The chain joins TRBV5-4 to TRBJ2-5, with D possibly matching TRBD1 (7 bases). Trimming pared 6 bases from V and 4 bases from J, leaving 19 bases between. CDR1 and CDR2 (germline): SGHNT, YYREEE (reference sequence). The CDR3 totals 15 residues.

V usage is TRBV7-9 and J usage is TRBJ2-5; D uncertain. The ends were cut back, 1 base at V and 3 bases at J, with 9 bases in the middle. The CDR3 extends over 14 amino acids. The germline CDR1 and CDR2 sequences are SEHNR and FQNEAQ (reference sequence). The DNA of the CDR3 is TGTGCCAGCAGCTTAGGGATCGTTGAAGAGACCCAGTACTTC. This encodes CASSLGIVEETQYF. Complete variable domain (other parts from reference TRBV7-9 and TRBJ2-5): DTGVSQNPRHKITKRGQNVTFRCDPISEHNRLYWYRQTLGQGPEFLTYFQNEAQLEKSRLLSDRFSAERPKGSFSTLEIQRTEQGDSAMYLCASSLGIVEETQYFGPGTRLLVL.

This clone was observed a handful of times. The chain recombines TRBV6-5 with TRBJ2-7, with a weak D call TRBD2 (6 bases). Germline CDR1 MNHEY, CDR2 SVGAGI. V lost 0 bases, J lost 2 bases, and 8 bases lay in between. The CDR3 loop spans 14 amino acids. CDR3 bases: TGTGCCAGCAGTTACTCGGCGGGGCCCTACGAGCAGTACTTC. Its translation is CASSYSAGPYEQYF.

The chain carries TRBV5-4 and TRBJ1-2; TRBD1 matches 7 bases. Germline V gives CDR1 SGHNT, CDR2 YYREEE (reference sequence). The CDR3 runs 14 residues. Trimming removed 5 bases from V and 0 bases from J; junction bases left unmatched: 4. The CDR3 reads CASRWTGTNYGYTF. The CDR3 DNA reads TGTGCCAGCAGGTGGACAGGCACTAACTATGGCTACACCTTC.

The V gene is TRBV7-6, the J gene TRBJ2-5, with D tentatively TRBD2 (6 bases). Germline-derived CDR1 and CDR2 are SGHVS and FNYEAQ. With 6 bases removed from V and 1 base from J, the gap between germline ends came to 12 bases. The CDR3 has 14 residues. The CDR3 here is CASSPWGGQETQYF. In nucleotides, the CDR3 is TGTGCCAGCAGTCCTTGGGGAGGCCAAGAGACCCAGTACTTC.

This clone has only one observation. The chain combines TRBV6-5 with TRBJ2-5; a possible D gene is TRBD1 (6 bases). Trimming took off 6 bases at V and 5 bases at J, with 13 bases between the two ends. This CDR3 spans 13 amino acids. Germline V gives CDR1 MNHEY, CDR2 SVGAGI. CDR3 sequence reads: CASSTQGMETQYF. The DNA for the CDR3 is TGTGCCAGCAGCACACAGGGTATGGAGACCCAGTACTTC.

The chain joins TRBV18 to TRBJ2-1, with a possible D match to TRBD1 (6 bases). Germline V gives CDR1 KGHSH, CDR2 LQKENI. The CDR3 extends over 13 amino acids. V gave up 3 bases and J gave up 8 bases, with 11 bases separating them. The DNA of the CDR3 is TGTGCCAGCTCACCTACAGGGCCTGATGAGCAGTTCTTC. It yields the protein CASSPTGPDEQFF.

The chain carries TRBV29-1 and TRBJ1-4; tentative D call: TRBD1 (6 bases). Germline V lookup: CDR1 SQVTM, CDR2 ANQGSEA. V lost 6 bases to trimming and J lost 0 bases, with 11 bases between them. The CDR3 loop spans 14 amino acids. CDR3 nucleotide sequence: TGCAGCGTGGCAGGGGATGCAACTAATGAAAAACTGTTTTTT. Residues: CSVAGDATNEKLFF.

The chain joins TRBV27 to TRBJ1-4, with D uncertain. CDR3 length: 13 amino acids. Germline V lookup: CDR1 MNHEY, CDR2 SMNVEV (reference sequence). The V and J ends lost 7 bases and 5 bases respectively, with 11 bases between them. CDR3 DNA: TGTGCCAGCACCTCCCGGCCCAATGAAAAACTGTTTTTT. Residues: CASTSRPNEKLFF.

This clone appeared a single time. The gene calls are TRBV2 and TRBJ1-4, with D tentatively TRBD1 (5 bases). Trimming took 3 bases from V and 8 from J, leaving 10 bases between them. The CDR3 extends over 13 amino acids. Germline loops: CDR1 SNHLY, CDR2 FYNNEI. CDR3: CASSDRVSEKLFF. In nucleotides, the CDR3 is TGTGCCAGCAGTGACAGGGTTAGCGAAAAACTGTTTTTT. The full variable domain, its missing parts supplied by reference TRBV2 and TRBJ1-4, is EPEVTQTPSHQVTQMGQEVILRCVPISNHLYFYWYRQILGQKVEFLVSFYNNEISEKSEIFDDQFSVERPDGSNFTLKIRSTKLEDSAMYFCASSDRVSEKLFFGSGTQLSVL.

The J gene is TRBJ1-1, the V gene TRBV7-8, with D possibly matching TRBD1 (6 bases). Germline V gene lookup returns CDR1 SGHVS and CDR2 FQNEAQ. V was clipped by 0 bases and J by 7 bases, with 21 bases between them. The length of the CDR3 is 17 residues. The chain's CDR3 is CASSLALGALGSDEAFF. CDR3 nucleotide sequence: TGTGCCAGCAGCTTAGCGCTGGGGGCGCTAGGATCCGATGAAGCTTTCTTT.

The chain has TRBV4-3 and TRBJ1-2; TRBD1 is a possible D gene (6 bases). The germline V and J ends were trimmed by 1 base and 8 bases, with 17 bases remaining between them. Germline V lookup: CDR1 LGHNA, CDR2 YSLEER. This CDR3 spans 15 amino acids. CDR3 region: CASSQALGGQSGYTF. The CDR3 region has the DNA TGCGCCAGCAGCCAAGCATTAGGGGGTCAGAGCGGCTACACCTTC.

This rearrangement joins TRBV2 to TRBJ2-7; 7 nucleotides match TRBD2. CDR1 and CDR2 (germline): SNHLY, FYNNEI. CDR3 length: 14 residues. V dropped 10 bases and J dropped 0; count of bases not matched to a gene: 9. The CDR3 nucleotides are TGTGCCACTGGTACGGGAGGAGGCTCCTACGAGCAGTACTTC. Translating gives CATGTGGGSYEQYF.

The DNA for the CDR3 is TGTGCCAGCAGTTCCGGGGGACCGGCCCTGGGCTACACCTTC. The encoded protein is CASSSGGPALGYTF. The J gene is TRBJ1-2, the V gene TRBV28; TRBD1 might be the D (5 bases). CDR1 and CDR2 (germline): MDHEN, SYDVKM. This CDR3 has 14 residues. V lost 4 bases and J 8 bases, leaving 17 bases between the germline ends.

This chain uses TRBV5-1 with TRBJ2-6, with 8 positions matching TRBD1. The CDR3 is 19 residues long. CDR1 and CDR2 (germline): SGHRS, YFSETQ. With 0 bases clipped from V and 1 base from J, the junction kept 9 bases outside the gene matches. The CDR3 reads CASSLAGQGTRSGANVLTF. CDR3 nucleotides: TGCGCCAGCAGCTTGGCCGGACAGGGAACAAGGTCTGGGGCCAACGTCCTGACTTTC. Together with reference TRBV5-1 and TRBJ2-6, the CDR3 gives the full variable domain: KAGVTQTPRYLIKTRGQQVTLSCSPISGHRSVSWYQQTPGQGLQFLFEYFSETQRNKGNFPGRFSGRQFSNSRSEMNVSTLELGDSALYLCASSLAGQGTRSGANVLTFGAGSRLTVL.

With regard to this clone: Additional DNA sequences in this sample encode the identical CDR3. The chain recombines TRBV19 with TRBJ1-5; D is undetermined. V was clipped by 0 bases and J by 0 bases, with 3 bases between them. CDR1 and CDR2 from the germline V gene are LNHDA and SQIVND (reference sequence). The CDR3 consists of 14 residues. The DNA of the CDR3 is TGTGCCAGTAGTATAGACAGTAGCAATCAGCCCCAGCATTTT. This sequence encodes CASSIDSSNQPQHF.

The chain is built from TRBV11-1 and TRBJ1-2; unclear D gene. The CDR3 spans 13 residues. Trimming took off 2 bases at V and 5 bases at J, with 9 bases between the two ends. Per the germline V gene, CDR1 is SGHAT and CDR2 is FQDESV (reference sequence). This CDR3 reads CASSLRSEYGYTF. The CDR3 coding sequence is TGTGCCAGCAGCTTACGGTCAGAGTATGGCTACACCTTC.

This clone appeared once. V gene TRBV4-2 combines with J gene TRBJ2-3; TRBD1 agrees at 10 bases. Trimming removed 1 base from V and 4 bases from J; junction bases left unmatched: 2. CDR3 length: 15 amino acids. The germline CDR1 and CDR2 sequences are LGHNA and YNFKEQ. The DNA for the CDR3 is TGTGCCAGCAGCCAAGGGACAGGGGGTGCAGATACGCAGTATTTT. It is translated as CASSQGTGGADTQYF.

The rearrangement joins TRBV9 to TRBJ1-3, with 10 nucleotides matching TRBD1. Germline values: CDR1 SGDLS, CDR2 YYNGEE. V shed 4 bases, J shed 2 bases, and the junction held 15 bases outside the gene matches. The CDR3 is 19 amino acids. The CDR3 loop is CASSRRGTGDRLPGNTIYF. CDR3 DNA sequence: TGTGCCAGCAGCCGCCGGGGGACAGGGGATCGTTTACCTGGAAACACCATATATTTT.